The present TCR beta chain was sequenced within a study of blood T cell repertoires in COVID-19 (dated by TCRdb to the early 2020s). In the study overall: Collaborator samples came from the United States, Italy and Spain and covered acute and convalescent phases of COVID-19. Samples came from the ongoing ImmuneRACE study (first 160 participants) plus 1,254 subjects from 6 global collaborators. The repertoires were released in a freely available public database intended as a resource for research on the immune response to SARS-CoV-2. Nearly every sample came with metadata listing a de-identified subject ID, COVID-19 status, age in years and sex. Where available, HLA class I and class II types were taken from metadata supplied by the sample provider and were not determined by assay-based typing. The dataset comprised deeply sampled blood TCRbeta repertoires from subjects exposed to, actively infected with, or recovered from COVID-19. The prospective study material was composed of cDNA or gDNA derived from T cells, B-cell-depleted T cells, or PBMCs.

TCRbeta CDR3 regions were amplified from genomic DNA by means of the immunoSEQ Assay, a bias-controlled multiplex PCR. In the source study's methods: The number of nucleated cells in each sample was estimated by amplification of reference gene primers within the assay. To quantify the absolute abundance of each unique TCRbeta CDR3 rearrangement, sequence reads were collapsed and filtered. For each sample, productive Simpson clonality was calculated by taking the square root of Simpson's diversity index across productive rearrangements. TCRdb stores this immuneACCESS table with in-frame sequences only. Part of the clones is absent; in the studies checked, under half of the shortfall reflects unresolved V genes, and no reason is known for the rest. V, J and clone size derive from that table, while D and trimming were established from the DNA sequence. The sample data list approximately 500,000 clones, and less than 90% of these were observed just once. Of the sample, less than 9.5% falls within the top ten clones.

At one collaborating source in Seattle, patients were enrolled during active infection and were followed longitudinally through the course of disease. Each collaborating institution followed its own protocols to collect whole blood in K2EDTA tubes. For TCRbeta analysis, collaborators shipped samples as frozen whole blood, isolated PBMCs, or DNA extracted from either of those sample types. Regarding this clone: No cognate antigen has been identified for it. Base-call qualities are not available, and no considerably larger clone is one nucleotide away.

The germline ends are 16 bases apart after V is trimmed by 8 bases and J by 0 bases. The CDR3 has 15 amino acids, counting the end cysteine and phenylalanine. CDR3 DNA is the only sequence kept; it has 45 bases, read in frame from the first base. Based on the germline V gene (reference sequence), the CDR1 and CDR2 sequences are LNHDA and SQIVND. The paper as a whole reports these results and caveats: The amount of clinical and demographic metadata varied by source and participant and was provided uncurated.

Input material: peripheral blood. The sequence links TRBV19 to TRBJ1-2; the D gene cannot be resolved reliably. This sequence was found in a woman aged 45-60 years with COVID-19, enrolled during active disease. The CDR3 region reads CASDSRGASNYGYTF. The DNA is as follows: TGTGCCAGTGACTCCCGGGGAGCCTCTAACTATGGCTACACCTTC.